The 6 T cell receptor beta chains reported below all come from one sample, sequenced in a study of blood T cell repertoires in COVID-19. Profiling relied on immunoSEQ multiplex PCR, and the TCRdb table lists in-frame clones only, not all of them. The sample includes about 59,000 clones, more than 80% of them seen just once. Sequenced: peripheral blood. These receptors were collected from a man older than 75 with acute or convalescent COVID-19.

The rearrangement joins TRBV11-2 to TRBJ2-7; maybe TRBD1 (6 bases). Trimming pared 1 base from V and 10 bases from J, leaving 8 bases between. The length of the CDR3 is 11 residues. CDR1 SGHAT and CDR2 FQNNGV come from the germline V gene. DNA for the CDR3: TGTGCCAGCAGCTTAGCGGACAGACAGTACTTC. Translated: CASSLADRQYF.

This clone occurred once. In nucleotides, the CDR3 is TGTGCCAGCAGCTTCGCAGGGAATCAGCCCCAGCATTTT. It yields the protein CASSFAGNQPQHF. This sequence joins TRBV7-8 and TRBJ1-5, with D possibly being TRBD1 (5 bases). The CDR3 extends over 13 amino acids. The V end was cut by 3 bases, the J end by 4 bases, with 7 bases between. CDR1 and CDR2 (germline): SGHVS, FQNEAQ.

The chain joins TRBV19 to TRBJ1-2; D may be TRBD1 (5 bases). V gave up 7 bases and J gave up 0 bases, with 15 bases separating them. The germline V gene has CDR1 LNHDA and CDR2 SQIVND (reference sequence). This CDR3 comprises 15 residues. The DNA of the CDR3 is TGTGCCAGTACCCAGGGACTGCCAGCTAACTATGGCTACACCTTC. Amino acid sequence: CASTQGLPANYGYTF.

The rearrangement uses TRBV5-4 and TRBJ1-5; tentative D call: TRBD1 (6 bases). V lost 1 base and J lost 5, with 13 bases in between. The CDR3 length is 15 residues. Germline values: CDR1 SGHNT, CDR2 YYREEE (reference sequence). The CDR3 DNA reads TGTGCCAGCAGCTTGATTCGACAGGCGCATCAGCCCCAGCATTTT. Protein: CASSLIRQAHQPQHF.

The chain combines TRBV7-2 with TRBJ2-5; D may be TRBD2 (6 bases). The CDR3 runs 13 residues. The V end was cut by 3 bases, the J end by 4 bases, with 9 bases between. The germline CDR1 and CDR2 sequences are SGHTA and FQGNSA. Here the CDR3 DNA reads TGTGCCAGCAGCTTTAACGGGGGAGAGACCCAGTACTTC. This gives the protein CASSFNGGETQYF. The complete variable domain, with remaining parts taken from reference TRBV7-2 and TRBJ2-5, reads GAGVSQSPSNKVTEKGKDVELRCDPISGHTALYWYRQSLGQGLEFLIYFQGNSAPDKSGLPSDRFSAERTGGSVSTLTIQRTQQEDSAVYLCASSFNGGETQYFGPGTRLLVL.

The CDR3 sequence is CASSQEGGSYEQYF. CDR3 nucleotides: TGTGCCAGCAGCCAAGAGGGCGGGTCCTACGAGCAGTACTTC. The chain is built from TRBV3-1 (or the pseudogene TRBV3-2) and TRBJ2-7; D possibly corresponds to TRBD2 (5 bases). The CDR3 sequence is 14 residues long. Germline CDR1 LGHDT, CDR2 YNNKEL (reference sequence). Trimming cost V 0 bases and J 1 base, with 7 bases left between them.